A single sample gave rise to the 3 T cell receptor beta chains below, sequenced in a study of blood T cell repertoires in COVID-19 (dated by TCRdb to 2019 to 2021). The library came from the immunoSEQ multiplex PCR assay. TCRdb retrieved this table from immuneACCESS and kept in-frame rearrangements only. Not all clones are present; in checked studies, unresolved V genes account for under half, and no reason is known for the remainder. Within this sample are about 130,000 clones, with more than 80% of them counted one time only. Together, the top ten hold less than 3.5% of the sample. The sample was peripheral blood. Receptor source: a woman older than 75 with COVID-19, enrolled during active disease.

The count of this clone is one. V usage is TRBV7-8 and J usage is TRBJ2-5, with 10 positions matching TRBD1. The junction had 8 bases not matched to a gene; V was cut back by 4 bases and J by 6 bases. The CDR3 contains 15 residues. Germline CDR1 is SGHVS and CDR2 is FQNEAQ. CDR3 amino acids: CASSSGGTGVQTQYF. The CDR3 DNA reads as TGTGCCAGCAGCTCCGGGGGGACAGGGGTACAGACCCAGTACTTC.

The chain's CDR3 is CASSEARLAGDEQYF. The CDR3 nucleotides are TGTGCCAGCAGTGAAGCGCGACTAGCGGGAGACGAGCAGTACTTC. The V call is TRBV2, the J call TRBJ2-7; 12 nucleotides match TRBD2. The CDR3 runs 15 residues. Losses at the gene ends were 0 bases for V and 5 bases for J; bases not matched to a gene: 2. Germline lookup yields CDR1 SNHLY and CDR2 FYNNEI.

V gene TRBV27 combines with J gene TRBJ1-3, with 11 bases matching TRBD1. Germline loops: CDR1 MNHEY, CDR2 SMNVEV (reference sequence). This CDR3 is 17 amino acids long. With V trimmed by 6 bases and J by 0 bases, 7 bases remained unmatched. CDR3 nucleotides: TGTGCCAGCAGGAGGACAGGGGGCACCTTCTCTGGAAACACCATATATTTT. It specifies CASRRTGGTFSGNTIYF.